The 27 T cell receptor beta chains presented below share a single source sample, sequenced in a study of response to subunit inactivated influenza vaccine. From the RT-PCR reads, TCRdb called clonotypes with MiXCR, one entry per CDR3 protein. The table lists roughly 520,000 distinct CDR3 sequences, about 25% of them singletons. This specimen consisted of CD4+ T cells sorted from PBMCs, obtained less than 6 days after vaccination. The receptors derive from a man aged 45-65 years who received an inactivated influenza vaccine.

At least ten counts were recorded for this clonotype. CDR3: CASSYGTENTEAFF. The CDR3 DNA follows: TGTGCCAGCAGTTATGGGACAGAGAACACTGAAGCTTTCTTT. The chain recombines TRBV6-5 with TRBJ1-1, with 7 bases identical to TRBD1. V was clipped by 3 bases and J by 1 base; unmatched bases: 2. Germline loops: CDR1 MNHEY, CDR2 SVGAGI. The CDR3 sequence is 14 residues long.

The CDR3 protein is CASRHDPPLPDEQFF. CDR3 bases: TGTGCCAGCAGACACGACCCCCCACTACCGGATGAGCAGTTCTTC. This chain connects TRBV7-9 to TRBJ2-1; no reliable D call. V was pared by 6 bases and J by 8 bases, with 20 bases between. This CDR3 spans 15 amino acids. Germline V gene data show CDR1 as SEHNR and CDR2 as FQNEAQ (reference sequence).

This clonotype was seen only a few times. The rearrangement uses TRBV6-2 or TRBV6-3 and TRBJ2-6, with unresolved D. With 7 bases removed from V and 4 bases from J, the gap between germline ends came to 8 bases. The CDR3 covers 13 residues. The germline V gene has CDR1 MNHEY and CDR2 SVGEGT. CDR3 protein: CASTTPGANVLTF. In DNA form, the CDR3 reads TGTGCCAGCACAACACCCGGGGCCAACGTCCTGACTTTC.

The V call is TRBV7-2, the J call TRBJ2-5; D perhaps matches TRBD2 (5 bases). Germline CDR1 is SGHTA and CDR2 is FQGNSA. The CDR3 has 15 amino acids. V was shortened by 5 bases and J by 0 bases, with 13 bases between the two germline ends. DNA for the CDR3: TGTGCCAGCAGCAACGTCCGGGGATACCAAGAGACCCAGTACTTC. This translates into CASSNVRGYQETQYF.

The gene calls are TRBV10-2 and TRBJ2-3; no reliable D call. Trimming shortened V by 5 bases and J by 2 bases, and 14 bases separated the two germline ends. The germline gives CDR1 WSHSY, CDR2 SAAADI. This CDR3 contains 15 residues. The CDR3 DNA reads TGCGCCAGCAGTAGAACAGTTACCCACACAGATACGCAGTATTTT. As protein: CASSRTVTHTDTQYF.

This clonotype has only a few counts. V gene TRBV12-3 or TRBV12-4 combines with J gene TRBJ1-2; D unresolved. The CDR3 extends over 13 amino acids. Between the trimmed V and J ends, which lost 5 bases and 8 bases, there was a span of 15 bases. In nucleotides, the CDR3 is TGTGCCAGCAGTACGTCTCCCGAGAGGGGCTACACCTTC. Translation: CASSTSPERGYTF.

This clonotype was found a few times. CDR3 DNA: TGTGCCAGCAGCTTAGGTGGGGCAGGGACCACTAACTATGGCTACACCTTC. It is translated as CASSLGGAGTTNYGYTF. The V and J genes are TRBV7-2 and TRBJ1-2; D possibly corresponds to TRBD1 (5 bases). The CDR3 runs 17 residues. Germline V lookup: CDR1 SGHTA, CDR2 FQGNSA. The V end was cut by 1 base, the J end by 0 bases, with 15 bases between.

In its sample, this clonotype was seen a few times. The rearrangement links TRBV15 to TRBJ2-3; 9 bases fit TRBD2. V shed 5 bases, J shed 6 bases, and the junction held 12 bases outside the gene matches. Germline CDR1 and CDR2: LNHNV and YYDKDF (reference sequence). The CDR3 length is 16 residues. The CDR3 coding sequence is TGTGCCACCAGCTTCCGACTAGCGGCCTCAATGGATACGCAGTATTTT. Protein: CATSFRLAASMDTQYF.

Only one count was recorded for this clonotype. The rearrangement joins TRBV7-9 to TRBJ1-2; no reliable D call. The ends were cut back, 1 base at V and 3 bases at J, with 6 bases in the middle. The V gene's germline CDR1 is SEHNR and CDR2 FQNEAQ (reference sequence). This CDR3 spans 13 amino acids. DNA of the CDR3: TGTGCCAGCAGCTTAGTGGCAGACTATGGCTACACCTTC. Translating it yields CASSLVADYGYTF. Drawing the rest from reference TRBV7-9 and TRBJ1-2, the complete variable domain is DTGVSQNPRHKITKRGQNVTFRCDPISEHNRLYWYRQTLGQGPEFLTYFQNEAQLEKSRLLSDRFSAERPKGSFSTLEIQRTEQGDSAMYLCASSLVADYGYTFGSGTRLTVV.

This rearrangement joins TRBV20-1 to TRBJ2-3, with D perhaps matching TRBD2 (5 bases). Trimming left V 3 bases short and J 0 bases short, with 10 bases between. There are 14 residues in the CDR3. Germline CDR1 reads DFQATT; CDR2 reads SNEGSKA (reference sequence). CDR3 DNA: TGCAGTGCTAGGAAGTGGGAGAGCACAGATACGCAGTATTTT. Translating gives CSARKWESTDTQYF.

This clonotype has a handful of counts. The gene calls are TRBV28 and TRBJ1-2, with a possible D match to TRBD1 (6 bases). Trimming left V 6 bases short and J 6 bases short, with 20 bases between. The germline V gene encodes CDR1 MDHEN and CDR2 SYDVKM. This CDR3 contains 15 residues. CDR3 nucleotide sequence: TGTGCCAGCAGCCCCAATCTCCGACAGGCCCATGGCTACACCTTC. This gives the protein CASSPNLRQAHGYTF.

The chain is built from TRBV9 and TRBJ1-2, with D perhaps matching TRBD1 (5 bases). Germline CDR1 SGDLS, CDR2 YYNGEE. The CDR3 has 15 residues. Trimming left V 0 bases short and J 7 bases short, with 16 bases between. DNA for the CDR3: TGTGCCAGCAGCGTAGATGGGGGACGAACCTTTGGCTACACCTTC. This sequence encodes CASSVDGGRTFGYTF. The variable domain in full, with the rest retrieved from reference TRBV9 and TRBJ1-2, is DSGVTQTPKHLITATGQRVTLRCSPRSGDLSVYWYQQSLDQGLQFLIQYYNGEERAKGNILERFSAQQFPDLHSELNLSSLELGDSALYFCASSVDGGRTFGYTFGSGTRLTVV.

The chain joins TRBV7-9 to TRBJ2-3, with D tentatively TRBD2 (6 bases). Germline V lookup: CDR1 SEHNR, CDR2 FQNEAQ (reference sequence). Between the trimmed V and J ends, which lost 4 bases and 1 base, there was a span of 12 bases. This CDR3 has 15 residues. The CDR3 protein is CASSSLRGGTDTQYF. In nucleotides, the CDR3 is TGTGCCAGCAGCTCTCTGCGGGGCGGCACAGATACGCAGTATTTT. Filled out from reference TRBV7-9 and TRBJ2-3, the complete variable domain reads DTGVSQNPRHKITKRGQNVTFRCDPISEHNRLYWYRQTLGQGPEFLTYFQNEAQLEKSRLLSDRFSAERPKGSFSTLEIQRTEQGDSAMYLCASSSLRGGTDTQYFGPGTRLTVL.

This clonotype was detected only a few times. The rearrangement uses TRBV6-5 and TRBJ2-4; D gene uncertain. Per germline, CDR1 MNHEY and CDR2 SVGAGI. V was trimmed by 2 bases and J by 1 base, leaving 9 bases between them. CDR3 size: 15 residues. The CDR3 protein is CASSYLAVAKNIQYF. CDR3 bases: TGTGCCAGCAGTTACCTTGCGGTTGCCAAAAACATTCAGTACTTC.

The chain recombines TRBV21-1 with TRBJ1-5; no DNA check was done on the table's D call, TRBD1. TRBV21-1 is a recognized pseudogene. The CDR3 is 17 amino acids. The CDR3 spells CASSKGAGGNSNQPQHF. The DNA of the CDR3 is TGTGCCAGCAGCAAAGGCGCAGGGGGCAATAGCAATCAGCCCCAGCATTTT.

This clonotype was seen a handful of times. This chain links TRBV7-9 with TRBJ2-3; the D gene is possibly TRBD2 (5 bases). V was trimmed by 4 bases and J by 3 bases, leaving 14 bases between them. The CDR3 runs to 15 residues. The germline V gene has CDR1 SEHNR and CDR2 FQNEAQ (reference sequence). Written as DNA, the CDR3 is TGTGCCAGCAGCTCCCCGGCGGAGCGGACAGATACGCAGTATTTT. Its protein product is CASSSPAERTDTQYF.

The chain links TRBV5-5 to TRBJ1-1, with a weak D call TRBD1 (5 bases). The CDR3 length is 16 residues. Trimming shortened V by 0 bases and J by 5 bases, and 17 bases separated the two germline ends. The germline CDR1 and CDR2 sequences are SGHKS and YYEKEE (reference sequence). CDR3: CASSLERGAIRTEAFF. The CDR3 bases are TGTGCCAGCAGCTTGGAGCGAGGGGCCATTAGGACTGAAGCTTTCTTT.

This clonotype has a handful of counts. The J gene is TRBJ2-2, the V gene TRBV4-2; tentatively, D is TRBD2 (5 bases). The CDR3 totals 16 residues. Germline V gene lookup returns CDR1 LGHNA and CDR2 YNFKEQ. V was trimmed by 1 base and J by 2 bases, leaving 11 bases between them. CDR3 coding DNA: TGTGCCAGCAGCCAAGCTCCTAGCAGCAACACCGGGGAGCTGTTTTTT. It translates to CASSQAPSSNTGELFF.

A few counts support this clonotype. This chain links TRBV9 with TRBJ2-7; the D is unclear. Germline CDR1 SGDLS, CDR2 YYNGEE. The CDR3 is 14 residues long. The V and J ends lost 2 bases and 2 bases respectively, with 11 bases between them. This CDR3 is CASSVDPKTYEQYF. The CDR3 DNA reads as TGTGCCAGCAGCGTTGATCCTAAAACCTACGAGCAGTACTTC. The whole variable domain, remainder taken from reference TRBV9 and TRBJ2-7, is DSGVTQTPKHLITATGQRVTLRCSPRSGDLSVYWYQQSLDQGLQFLIQYYNGEERAKGNILERFSAQQFPDLHSELNLSSLELGDSALYFCASSVDPKTYEQYFGPGTRLTVT.

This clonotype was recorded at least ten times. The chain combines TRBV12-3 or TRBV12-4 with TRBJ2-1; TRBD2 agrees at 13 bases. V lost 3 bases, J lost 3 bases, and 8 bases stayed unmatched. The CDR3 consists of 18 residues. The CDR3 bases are TGTGCCAGCAGTTTCTCACGGACTAGCGGGAGACACTACAATGAGCAGTTCTTC. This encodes CASSFSRTSGRHYNEQFF.

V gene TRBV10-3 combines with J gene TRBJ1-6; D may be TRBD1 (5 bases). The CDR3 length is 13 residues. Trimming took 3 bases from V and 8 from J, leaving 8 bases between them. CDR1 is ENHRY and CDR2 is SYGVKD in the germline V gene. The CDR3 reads CAISDGRDSPLHF. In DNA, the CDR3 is TGTGCCATCAGTGATGGCAGGGATTCACCCCTCCACTTT.

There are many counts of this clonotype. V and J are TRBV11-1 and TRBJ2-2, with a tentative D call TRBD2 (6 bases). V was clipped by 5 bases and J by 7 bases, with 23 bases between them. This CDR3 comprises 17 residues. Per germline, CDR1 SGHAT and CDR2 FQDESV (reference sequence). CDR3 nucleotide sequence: TGTGCCAGCAGCCAAAACTCCGGGACTCTCCGTGGCGGGGAGCTGTTTTTT. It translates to CASSQNSGTLRGGELFF.

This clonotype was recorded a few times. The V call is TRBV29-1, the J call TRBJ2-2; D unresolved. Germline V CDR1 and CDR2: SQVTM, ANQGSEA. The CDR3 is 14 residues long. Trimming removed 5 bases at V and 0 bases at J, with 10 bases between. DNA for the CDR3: TGCAGCGTTCATAGGACGCCGAACACCGGGGAGCTGTTTTTT. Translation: CSVHRTPNTGELFF.

The CDR3 nucleotides read TGTGCCAGCAGCTCCCGGGACAGGGGGCAAGAGACCCAGTACTTC. This encodes CASSSRDRGQETQYF. V and J are TRBV14 and TRBJ2-5; 11 nucleotides match TRBD1. Trimming at V came to 5 bases and at J to 2 bases, leaving 4 bases not matched to a gene. The CDR3 runs to 15 residues. Germline-derived CDR1 and CDR2 are SGHDN and FVKESK.

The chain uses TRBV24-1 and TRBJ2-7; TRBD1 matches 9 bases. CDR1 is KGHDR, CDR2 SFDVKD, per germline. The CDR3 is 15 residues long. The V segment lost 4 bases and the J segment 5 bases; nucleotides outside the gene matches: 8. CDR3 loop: CATSDGDRVVNEQYF. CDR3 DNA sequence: TGTGCCACCAGTGACGGGGACAGGGTGGTGAACGAGCAGTACTTC.

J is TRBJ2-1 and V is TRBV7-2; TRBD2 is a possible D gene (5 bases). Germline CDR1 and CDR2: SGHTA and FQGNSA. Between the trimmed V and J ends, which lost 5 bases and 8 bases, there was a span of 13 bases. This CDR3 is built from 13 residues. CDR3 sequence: CASSPSWTHEQFF. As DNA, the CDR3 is TGTGCCAGCAGCCCTAGCTGGACGCATGAGCAGTTCTTC.

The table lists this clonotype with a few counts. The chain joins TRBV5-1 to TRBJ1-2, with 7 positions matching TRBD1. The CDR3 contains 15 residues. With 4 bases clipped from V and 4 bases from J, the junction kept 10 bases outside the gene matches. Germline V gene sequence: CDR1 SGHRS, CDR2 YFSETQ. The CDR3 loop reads CASSPASGTAYGYTF. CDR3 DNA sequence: TGCGCCAGCAGCCCAGCCTCCGGGACAGCCTATGGCTACACCTTC.